This T cell receptor (beta chain) derives from a study of CD8 T cells in ankylosing spondylitis (dated by TCRdb to about 2017). Concerning the study at large: The study profiled T cell receptor beta repertoires in healthy donors and ankylosing spondylitis patients to find disease-linked TCR variants. The full study cohort was made up of under 30 ankylosing spondylitis patients and 108 healthy donors. Samples of peripheral blood were taken, and for ankylosing spondylitis patients, synovial fluid was collected as well. Study-wide conclusions, independent of this receptor: The disease-linked clones showed a CD8+ phenotype and occurred at relatively low frequencies in peripheral blood. Some motif variants had previously been reported in the synovial fluid and blood of reactive arthritis patients, which suggests shared mechanisms of disease initiation. The disease-linked clones were reported as significantly enriched in matched synovial fluid samples from ankylosing spondylitis patients. Blood from ankylosing spondylitis patients appeared to be characterized by a TCR beta motif composed of under 10 highly homologous amino acid variants.

The sequencer listed for this sample is Illumina HiSeq 2500. Quantitative 5'-RACE with molecular barcodes was the method used to prepare the TCR beta libraries. The paper's processing steps were these. Disease-linked TCR variants were identified with a new computational method built on a probabilistic model of VDJ rearrangement. Starting from the raw public reads, TCRdb applied fastp trimming at Q25, assembled clones with MiXCR and retained in-frame beta chains. Identical CDR3 protein sequences are pooled into one entry, listed with their most common genes and DNA. The V and J calls here are based on TCRdb, not the publication. This sample holds around 300,000 distinct CDR3 sequences; around a tenth were observed only once. Together, the top ten hold around 10% of the sample. Worth noting for this clonotype: This clone's antigen is unknown. It has no much larger one-base neighbor in the sample; base qualities were not kept.

V loses 1 base, J loses 1 base, and the germline ends lie 7 bases apart. Based on the germline V gene, the CDR1 and CDR2 sequences are KGHSH and LQKENI. Measured from the cysteine to the phenylalanine, the CDR3 is 14 residues long. Just CDR3 DNA is preserved here, 42 bases in frame from base 1. The sequence was collected from a female donor with ankylosing spondylitis or in good health (not recorded which). The receptor chain draws on TRBV18 and TRBJ1-1, with the D gene call left open. The sample was blood, either unsorted or a sorted T cell fraction (not recorded which). CDR3 reads: CASSPLGSNTEAFF. Read as DNA, the sequence is TGTGCCAGCTCACCACTTGGATCGAACACTGAAGCTTTCTTT.